The clone carrying this TCR beta chain appeared many times. The antigen remains undetermined. The read comes to an end 3 residues before the CDR3 does, leaving the germline J gene to fill in the end. This entry comes from a study of T cell clonality in common variable immunodeficiency. J gave up 3 bases and V 8 bases, and 4 bases lay outside the gene matches. CDR1 is SGHRS and CDR2 is YFSETQ in the germline V gene. This CDR3 spans 12 amino acids. The table came from immunoSEQ multiplex PCR; TCRdb's copy has only in-frame clones and leaves some out. This repertoire lists roughly 30,000 clones without singletons; 10% to 15% sits in the top ten. Whole-study findings and limits: Fewer deletions and N-nucleotide insertions were reportedly seen in common variable immunodeficiency TCR beta sequences. Shared TCRbeta clones were fewer between CVID subjects than controls. T cell subpopulation sequencing would be needed to explain CVID clonality. TCRbeta clonality was increased in CVID versus healthy controls.

This chain links TRBV5-1 with TRBJ1-2, with 7 bases identical to TRBD1. The sample taken for sequencing was peripheral blood mononuclear cells. This receptor was taken from a person aged 18-70 years in good health. CDR3 bases read: TGCGCCAGTTCGGGACAGTACTATGGC. Its protein is CASSGQYYG. The CDR3, in full, reads CASSGQYYGYTF.